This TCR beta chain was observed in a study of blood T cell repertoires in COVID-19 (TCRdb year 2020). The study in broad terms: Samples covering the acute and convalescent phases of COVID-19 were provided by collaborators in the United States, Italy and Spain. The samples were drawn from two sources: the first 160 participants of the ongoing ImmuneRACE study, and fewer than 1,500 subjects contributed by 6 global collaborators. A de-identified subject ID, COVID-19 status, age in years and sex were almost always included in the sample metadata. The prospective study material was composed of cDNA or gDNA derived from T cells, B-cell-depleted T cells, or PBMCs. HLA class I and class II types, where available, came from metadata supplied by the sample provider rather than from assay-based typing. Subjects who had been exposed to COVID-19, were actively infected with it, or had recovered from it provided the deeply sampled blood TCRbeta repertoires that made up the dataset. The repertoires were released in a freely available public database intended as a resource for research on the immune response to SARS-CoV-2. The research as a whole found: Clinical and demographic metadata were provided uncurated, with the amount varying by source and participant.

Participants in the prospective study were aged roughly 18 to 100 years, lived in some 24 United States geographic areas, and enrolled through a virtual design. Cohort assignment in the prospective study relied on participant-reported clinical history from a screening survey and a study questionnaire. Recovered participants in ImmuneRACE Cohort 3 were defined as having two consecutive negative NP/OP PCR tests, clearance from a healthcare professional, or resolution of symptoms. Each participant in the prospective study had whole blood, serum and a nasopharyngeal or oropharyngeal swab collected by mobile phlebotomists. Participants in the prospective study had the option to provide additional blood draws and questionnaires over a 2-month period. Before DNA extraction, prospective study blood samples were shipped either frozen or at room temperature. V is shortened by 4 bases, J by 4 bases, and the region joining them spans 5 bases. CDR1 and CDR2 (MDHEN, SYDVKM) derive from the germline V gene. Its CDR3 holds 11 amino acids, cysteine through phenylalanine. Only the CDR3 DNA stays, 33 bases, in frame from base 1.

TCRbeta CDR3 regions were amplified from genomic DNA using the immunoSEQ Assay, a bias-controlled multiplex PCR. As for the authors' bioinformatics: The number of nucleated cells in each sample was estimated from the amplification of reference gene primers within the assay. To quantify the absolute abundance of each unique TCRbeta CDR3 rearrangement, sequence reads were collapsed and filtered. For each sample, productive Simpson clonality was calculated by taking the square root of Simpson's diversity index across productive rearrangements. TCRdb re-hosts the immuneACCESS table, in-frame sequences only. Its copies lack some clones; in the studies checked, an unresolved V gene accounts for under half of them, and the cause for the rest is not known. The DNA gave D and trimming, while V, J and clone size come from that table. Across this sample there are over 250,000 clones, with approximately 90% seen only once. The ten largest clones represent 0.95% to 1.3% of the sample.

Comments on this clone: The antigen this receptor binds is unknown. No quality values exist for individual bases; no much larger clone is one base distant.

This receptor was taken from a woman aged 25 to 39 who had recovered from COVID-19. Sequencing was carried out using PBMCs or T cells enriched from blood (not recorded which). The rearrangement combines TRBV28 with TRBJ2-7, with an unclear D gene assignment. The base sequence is TGTGCCAGCAGTTCCGGTTACGAGCAGTACTTC. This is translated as CASSSGYEQYF.